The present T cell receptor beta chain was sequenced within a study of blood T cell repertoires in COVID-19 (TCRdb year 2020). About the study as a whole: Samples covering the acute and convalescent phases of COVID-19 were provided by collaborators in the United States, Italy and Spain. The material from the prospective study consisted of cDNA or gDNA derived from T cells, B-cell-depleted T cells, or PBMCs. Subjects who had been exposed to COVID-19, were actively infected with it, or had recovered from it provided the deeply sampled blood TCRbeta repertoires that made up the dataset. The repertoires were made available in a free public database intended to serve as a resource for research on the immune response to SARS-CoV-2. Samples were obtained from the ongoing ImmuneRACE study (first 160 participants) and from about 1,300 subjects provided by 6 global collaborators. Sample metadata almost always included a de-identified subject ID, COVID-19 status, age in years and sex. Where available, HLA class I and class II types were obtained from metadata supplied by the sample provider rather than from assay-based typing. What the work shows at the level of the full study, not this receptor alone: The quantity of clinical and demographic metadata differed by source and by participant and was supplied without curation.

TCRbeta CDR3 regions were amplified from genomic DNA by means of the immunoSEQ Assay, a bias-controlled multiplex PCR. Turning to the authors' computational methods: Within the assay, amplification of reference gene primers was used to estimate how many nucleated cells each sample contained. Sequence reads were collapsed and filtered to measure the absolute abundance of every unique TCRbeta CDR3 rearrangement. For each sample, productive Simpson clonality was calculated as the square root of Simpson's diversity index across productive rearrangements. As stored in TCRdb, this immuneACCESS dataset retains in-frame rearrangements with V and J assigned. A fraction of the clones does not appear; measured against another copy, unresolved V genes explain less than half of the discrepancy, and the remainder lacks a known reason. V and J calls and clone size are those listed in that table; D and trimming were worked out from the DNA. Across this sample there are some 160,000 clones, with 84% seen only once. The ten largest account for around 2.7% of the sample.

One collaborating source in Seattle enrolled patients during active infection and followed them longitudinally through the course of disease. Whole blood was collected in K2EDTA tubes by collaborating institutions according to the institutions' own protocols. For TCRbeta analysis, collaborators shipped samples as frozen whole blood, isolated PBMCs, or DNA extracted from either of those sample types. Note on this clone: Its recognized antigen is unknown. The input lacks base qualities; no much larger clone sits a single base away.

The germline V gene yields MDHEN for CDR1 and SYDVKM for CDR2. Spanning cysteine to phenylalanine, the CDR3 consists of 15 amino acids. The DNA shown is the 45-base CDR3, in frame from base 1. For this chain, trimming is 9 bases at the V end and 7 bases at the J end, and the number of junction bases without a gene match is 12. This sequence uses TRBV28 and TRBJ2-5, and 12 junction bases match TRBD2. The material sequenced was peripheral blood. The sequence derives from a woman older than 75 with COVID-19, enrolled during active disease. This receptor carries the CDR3 CASQLAGGPRGTQYF. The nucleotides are TGTGCCAGTCAGCTAGCGGGAGGGCCGCGTGGGACCCAGTACTTC. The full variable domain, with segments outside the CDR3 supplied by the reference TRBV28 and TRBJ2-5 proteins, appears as DVKVTQSSRYLVKRTGEKVFLECVQDMDHENMFWYRQDPGLGLRLIYFSYDVKMKEKGDIPEGYSVSREKKERFSLILESASTNQTSMYLCASQLAGGPRGTQYFGPGTRLLVL.